What follows are 2 T cell receptor beta chains derived from one specimen sequenced in a study of T cells in Graves' hyperthyroidism and ophthalmopathy (dated by TCRdb to about 2019). The library was made by multiplex PCR. Sequencing instrument: Illumina HiSeq 2000. Amplification of TCR beta CDR3 regions was carried out from RNA transcripts. The first round of RT-PCR for the TCR CDR3 was performed with the HTBI primer set and the Qiagen OneStep RT-PCR kit. TCRdb took the public reads, trimmed them with fastp at Q25, ran MiXCR for clone calling and kept in-frame beta chains. For every CDR3 protein sequence, its rows merge into one entry that carries the most common genes and DNA. The sample data list about 130,000 distinct CDR3 sequences, and roughly 23% of these were observed just once. In total, the top ten clones hold about 70% of the sample. The specimen was blood. All receptors derive from a woman aged 45-59 years with Graves' hyperthyroidism that later progressed to Graves' ophthalmopathy.

The V and J genes are TRBV7-9 and TRBJ2-1, with 13 bases aligning to TRBD2. Germline CDR1 and CDR2: SEHNR and FQNEAQ (reference sequence). There are 18 residues in the CDR3. Unmatched junction bases numbered 16, after V lost 5 bases and J lost 9 bases. CDR3 in DNA: TGTGCCAGCAGCCTTCAGAGGGGGGGACTAGCGGGATTCACTGAGCAGTTCTTC. Translating it yields CASSLQRGGLAGFTEQFF.

This clonotype came up a few times. The junction departs from the called germline gene at one end, perhaps through a read error. The chain uses TRBV7-7 and TRBJ2-1; maybe TRBD1 (6 bases). Per the germline V gene, CDR1 is SSHAT and CDR2 is FNYEAQ (reference sequence). CDR3 length: 13 residues. The chain's CDR3 is CASSVRRGAEQFF. The CDR3 DNA is TGTGCTAGCAGCGTGCGCAGGGGAGCTGAGCAGTTCTTC.